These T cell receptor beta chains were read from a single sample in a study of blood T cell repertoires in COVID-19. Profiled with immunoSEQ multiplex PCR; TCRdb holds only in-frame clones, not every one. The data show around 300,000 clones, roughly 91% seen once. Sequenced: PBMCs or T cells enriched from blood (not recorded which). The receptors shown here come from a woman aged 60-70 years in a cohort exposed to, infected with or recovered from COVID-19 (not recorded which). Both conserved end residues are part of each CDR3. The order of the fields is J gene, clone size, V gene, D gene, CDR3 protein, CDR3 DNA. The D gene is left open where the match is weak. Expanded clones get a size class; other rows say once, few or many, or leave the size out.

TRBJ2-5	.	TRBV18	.	CASSPQGVQETQYF	TGTGCCAGCTCACCACAGGGGGTTCAAGAGACCCAGTACTTC
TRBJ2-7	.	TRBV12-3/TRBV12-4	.	CASSPDSSYEQYF	TGTGCCAGCAGCCCGGACAGCTCCTACGAGCAGTACTTC
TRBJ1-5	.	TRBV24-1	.	CATRAGGDQPQHF	TGTGCCACCAGGGCGGGGGGCGATCAGCCCCAGCATTTT
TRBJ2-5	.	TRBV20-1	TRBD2	CSASLLAGGPYQETQYF	TGCAGTGCTAGTTTACTAGCGGGAGGTCCGTATCAAGAGACCCAGTACTTC
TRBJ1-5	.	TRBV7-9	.	CASSRGGSGNQPQHF	TGTGCCAGCAGTAGGGGGGGCTCGGGCAATCAGCCCCAGCATTTT
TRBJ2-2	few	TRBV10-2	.	CASSVQLNTGELFF	TGCGCCAGCAGTGTACAGTTAAACACCGGGGAGCTGTTTTTT
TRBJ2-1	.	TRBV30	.	CAWSLFLANEQFF	TGTGCCTGGAGCCTTTTTCTAGCGAATGAGCAGTTCTTC
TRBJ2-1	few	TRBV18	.	CASSPQGSSYNEQFF	TGTGCCAGCTCACCCCAGGGGAGCTCCTACAATGAGCAGTTCTTC
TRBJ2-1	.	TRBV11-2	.	CASSSASASYNEQFF	TGTGCCAGCAGCTCCGCTAGCGCATCCTACAATGAGCAGTTCTTC
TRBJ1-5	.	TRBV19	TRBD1	CASSTTGRNQPQHF	TGTGCCAGTAGTACGACAGGGCGCAATCAGCCCCAGCATTTT
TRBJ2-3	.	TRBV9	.	CASSVGGLGTDTQYF	TGTGCCAGCAGCGTAGGGGGGCTGGGCACAGATACGCAGTATTTT
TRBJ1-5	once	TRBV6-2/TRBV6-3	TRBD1	CASSDGTGHQPQHF	TGTGCCAGCAGTGATGGGACAGGCCATCAGCCCCAGCATTTT
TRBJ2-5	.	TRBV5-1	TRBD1	CASNRQGAGETQYF	TGCGCCTCGAACCGACAGGGGGCAGGGGAGACCCAGTACTTC
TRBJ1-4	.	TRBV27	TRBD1	CASSPGQGVDEKLFF	TGTGCCAGCAGTCCGGGACAGGGAGTTGATGAAAAACTGTTTTTT
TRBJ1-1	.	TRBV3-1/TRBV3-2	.	CASSQSGRGTEAFF	TGTGCCAGCAGCCAAAGTGGGCGGGGGACTGAAGCTTTCTTT
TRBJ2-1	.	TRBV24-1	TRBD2	CATSDLGTSNEQFF	TGTGCCACCAGTGATTTAGGGACTAGCAATGAGCAGTTCTTC
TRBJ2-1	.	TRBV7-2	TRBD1	CASSRGQGREQFF	TGTGCCAGCAGCCGGGGACAGGGACGAGAGCAGTTCTTC
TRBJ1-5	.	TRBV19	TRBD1	CASSIGDRGNQPQHF	TGTGCCAGTAGTATAGGGGACAGGGGTAATCAGCCCCAGCATTTT
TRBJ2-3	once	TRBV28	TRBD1	CASSSDRGRRYF	TGTGCCAGCAGTTCGGACAGGGGGCGCCGGTATTTT
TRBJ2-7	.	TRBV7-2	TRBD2	CASSQGRTSVYEQYF	TGTGCCAGCAGCCAAGGACGGACTAGCGTCTACGAGCAGTACTTC
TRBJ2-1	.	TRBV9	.	CASSVYGAGNEQFF	TGTGCCAGCAGCGTATATGGGGCCGGAAATGAGCAGTTCTTC
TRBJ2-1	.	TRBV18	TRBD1	CASSPNTRTGLGYNEQFF	TGTGCCAGCTCACCCAACACCCGGACAGGGTTGGGCTACAATGAGCAGTTCTTC
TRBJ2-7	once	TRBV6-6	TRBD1	CASSLPDREISYEQYF	TGTGCCAGCAGTTTACCCGACAGGGAAATTTCCTACGAGCAGTACTTC
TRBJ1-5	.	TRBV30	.	CAWRTAGASQPQHF	TGTGCCTGGAGGACCGCAGGGGCCTCTCAGCCCCAGCATTTT
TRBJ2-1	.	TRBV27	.	CASSSSGPLWHEQFF	TGTGCCAGCAGTTCGAGCGGGCCGCTTTGGCATGAGCAGTTCTTC
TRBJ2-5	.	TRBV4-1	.	CASSQARGAQETQYF	TGCGCCAGCAGCCAGGCCAGGGGGGCCCAAGAGACCCAGTACTTC
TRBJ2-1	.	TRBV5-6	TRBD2	CASSLKTSGNNEQFF	TGTGCCAGCAGCTTGAAAACTAGCGGGAACAATGAGCAGTTCTTC
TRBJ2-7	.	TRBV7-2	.	CASSLDLQGFYEQYF	TGTGCCAGCAGCCTCGACTTACAGGGTTTCTACGAGCAGTACTTC
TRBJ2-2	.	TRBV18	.	CASSPRANTGELFF	TGTGCCAGCTCACCACGGGCCAACACCGGGGAGCTGTTTTTT
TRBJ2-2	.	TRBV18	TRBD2	CASSPSTSGIGSGELFF	TGTGCCAGCTCACCTTCGACTAGCGGGATTGGTTCCGGGGAGCTGTTTTTT
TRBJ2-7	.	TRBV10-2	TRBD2	CASSYGLAGGSSYEQYF	TGCGCCAGCAGTTATGGACTAGCGGGAGGGTCCTCCTACGAGCAGTACTTC
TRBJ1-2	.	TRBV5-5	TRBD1	CASSSTGGDYGYTF	TGTGCCAGCAGCTCGACAGGGGGCGACTATGGCTACACCTTC
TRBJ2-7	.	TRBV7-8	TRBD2	CASSGRTSGDYEQYF	TGTGCCAGCAGCGGTCGGACTAGCGGGGACTACGAGCAGTACTTC
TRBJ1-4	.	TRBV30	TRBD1	CAWSLGTGSVF	TGTGCCTGGAGTCTGGGGACAGGGTCGGTTTTT
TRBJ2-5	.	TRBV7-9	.	CASSLDGNQETQYF	TGTGCCAGCAGCTTAGACGGGAACCAAGAGACCCAGTACTTC
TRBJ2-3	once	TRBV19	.	CASSATSTDTQYF	TGTGCCAGTAGCGCAACTAGCACAGATACGCAGTATTTT
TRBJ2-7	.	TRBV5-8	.	CASSLGPGYEQYF	TGTGCCAGCAGCTTGGGTCCCGGCTACGAGCAGTACTTC
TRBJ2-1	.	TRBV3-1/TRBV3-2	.	CASSQGTVGEQFF	TGTGCCAGCAGCCAAGGGACAGTTGGTGAGCAGTTCTTC
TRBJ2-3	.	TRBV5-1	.	CASSPGLATSTDTQYF	TGCGCCAGCAGCCCAGGGCTAGCGACTAGCACAGATACGCAGTATTTT
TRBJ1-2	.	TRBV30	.	CAWIAGLGYGYTF	TGTGCCTGGATCGCGGGGTTGGGCTATGGCTACACCTTC
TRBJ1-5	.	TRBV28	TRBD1	CASSLGDRAQPQHF	TGTGCCAGCAGTTTAGGGGACAGGGCTCAGCCCCAGCATTTT
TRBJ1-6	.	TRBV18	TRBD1	CASSPVTGIGAYNSPLHF	TGTGCCAGCTCACCGGTGACAGGGATCGGCGCCTATAATTCACCCCTCCACTTT
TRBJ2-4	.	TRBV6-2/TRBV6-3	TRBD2	CASSSSKREDKNIQYF	TGTGCCAGCAGTTCGAGCAAGCGGGAGGACAAAAACATTCAGTACTTC
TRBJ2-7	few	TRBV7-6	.	CASSLGGGTGQYF	TGTGCCAGCAGCTTAGGAGGAGGAACCGGGCAGTACTTC
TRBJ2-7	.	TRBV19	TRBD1	CASSSGTEGRFYYF	TGTGCCAGTAGCTCCGGGACAGAGGGACGATTCTATTACTTC
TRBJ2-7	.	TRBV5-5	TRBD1	CASSLGAGGYEQYF	TGTGCCAGCAGCTTGGGGGCAGGGGGCTACGAGCAGTACTTC
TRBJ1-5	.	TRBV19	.	CASSIEEAAAYSNQPQHF	TGTGCCAGTAGTATAGAGGAGGCAGCGGCATATAGCAATCAGCCCCAGCATTTT
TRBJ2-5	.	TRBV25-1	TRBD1	CASSAPPTDRGAETQYF	TGTGCCAGCAGTGCACCCCCAACGGACAGGGGTGCAGAGACCCAGTACTTC
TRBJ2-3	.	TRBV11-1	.	CASSTYLETKDTQYF	TGTGCCAGCAGCACCTATCTAGAAACGAAGGATACGCAGTATTTT
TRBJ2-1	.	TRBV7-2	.	CASSPSHVYNEQFF	TGTGCCAGCAGCCCCTCACACGTCTACAATGAGCAGTTCTTC
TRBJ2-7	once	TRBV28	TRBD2	CASSSGGLSSYEQYF	TGTGCCAGCAGTTCGGGAGGGCTGAGCTCCTACGAGCAGTACTTC
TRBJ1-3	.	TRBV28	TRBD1	CASSRSTGRNTIYF	TGTGCCAGCAGCCGATCGACAGGGAGAAACACCATATATTTT
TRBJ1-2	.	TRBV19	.	CASSIGRGSYGYTF	TGTGCCAGTAGTATCGGTCGGGGTAGCTATGGCTACACCTTC